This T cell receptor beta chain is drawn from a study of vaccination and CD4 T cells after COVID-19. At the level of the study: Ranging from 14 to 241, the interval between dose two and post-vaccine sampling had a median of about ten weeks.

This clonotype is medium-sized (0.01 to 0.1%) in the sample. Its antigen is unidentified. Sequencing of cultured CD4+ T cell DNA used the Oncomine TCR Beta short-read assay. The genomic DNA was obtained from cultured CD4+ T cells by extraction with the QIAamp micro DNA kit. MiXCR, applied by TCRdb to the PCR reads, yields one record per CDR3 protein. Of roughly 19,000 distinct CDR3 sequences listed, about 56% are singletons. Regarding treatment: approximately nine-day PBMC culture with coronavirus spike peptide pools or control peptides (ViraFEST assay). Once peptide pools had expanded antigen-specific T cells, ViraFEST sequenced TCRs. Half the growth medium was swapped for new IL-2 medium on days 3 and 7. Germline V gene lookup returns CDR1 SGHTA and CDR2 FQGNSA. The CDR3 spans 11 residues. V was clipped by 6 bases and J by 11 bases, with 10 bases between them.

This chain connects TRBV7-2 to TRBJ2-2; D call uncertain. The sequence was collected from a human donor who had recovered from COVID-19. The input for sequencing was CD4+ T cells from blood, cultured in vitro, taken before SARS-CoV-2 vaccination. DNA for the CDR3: TGTGCCAGCAGAGCCACGGCTGAGCTGTTTTTT. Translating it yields CASRATAELFF.